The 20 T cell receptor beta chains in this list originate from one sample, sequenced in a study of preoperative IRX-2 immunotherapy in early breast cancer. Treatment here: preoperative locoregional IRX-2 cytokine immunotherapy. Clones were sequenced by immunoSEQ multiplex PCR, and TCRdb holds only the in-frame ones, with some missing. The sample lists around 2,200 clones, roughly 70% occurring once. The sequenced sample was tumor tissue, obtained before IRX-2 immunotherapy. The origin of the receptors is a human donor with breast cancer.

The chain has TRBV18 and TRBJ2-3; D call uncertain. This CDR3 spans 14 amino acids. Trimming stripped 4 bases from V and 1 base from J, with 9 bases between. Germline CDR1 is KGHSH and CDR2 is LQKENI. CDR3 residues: CASSRGGGTDTQYF. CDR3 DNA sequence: TGTGCCAGCTCACGCGGCGGCGGCACAGATACGCAGTATTTT.

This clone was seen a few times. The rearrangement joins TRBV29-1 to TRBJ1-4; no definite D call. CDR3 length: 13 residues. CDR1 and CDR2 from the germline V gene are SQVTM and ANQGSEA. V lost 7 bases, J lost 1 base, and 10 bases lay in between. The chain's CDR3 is CSATELTNEKLFF. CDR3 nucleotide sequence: TGCAGCGCGACGGAATTAACTAATGAAAAACTGTTTTTT. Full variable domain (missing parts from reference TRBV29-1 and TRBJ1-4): SAVISQKPSRDICQRGTSLTIQCQVDSQVTMMFWYRQQPGQSLTLIATANQGSEATYESGFVIDKFPISRPNLTFSTLTVSNMSPEDSSIYLCSATELTNEKLFFGSGTQLSVL.

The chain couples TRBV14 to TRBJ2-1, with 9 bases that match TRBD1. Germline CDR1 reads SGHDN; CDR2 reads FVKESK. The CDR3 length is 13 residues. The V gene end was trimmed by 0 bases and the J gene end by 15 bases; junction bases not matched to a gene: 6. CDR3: CASSQDRTGASFF. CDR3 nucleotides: TGTGCCAGCAGCCAAGACAGGACAGGGGCGTCGTTCTTC. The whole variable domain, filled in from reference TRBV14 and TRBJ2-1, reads EAGVTQFPSHSVIEKGQTVTLRCDPISGHDNLYWYRRVMGKEIKFLLHFVKESKQDESGMPNNRFLAERTGGTYSTLKVQPAELEDSGVYFCASSQDRTGASFFGPGTRLTVL.

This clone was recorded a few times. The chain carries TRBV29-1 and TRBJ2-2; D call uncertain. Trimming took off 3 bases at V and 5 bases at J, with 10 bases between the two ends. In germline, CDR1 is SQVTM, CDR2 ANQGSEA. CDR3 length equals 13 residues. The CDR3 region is CSVDPTGTGELFF. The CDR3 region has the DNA TGCAGCGTTGACCCGACGGGTACCGGGGAGCTGTTTTTT.

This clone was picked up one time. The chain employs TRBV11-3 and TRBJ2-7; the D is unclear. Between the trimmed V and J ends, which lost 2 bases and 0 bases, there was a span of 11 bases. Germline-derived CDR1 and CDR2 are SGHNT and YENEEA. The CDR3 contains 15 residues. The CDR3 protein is CASSLNRANSYEQYF. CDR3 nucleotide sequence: TGTGCCAGCAGCTTAAATCGAGCCAACTCCTACGAGCAGTACTTC.

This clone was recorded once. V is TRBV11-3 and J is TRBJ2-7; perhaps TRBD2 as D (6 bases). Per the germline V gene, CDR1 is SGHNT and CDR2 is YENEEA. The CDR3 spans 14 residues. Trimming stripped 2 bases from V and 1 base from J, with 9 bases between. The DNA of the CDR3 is TGTGCCAGCAGCTTAAATCGGGGGTCCTACGAGCAGTACGTC. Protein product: CASSLNRGSYEQYV.

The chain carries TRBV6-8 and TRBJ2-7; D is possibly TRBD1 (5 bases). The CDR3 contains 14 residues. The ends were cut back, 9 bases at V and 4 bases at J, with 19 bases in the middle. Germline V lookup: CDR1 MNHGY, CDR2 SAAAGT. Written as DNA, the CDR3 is TGTGCCAGTAATCGCGACAGAGCTCGGTACGAGCAGTACTTC. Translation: CASNRDRARYEQYF.

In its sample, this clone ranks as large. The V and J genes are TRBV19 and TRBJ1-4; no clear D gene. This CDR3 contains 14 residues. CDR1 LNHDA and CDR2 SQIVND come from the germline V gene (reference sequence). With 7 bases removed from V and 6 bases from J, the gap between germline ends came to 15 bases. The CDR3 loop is CASTMGAPDEKLFF. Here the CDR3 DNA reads TGTGCCAGTACTATGGGTGCCCCGGATGAAAAACTGTTTTTT.

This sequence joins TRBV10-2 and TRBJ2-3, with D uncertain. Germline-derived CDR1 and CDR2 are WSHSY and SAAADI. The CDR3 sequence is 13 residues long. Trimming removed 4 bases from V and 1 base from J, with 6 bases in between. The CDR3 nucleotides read TGCGCCAGCAGTGCCGTTCGCACAGATACGCAGTATTTT. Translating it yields CASSAVRTDTQYF.

DNA of the CDR3: TGTGCCATCAGTGCGGGACCCGATCAGCCCCAGCATTTT. Its translation: CAISAGPDQPQHF. This chain joins TRBV10-3 and TRBJ1-5, with D perhaps TRBD1 (5 bases). This CDR3 is built from 13 residues. The ends were cut back, 4 bases at V and 5 bases at J, with 9 bases in the middle. The V gene's germline CDR1 is ENHRY and CDR2 SYGVKD.

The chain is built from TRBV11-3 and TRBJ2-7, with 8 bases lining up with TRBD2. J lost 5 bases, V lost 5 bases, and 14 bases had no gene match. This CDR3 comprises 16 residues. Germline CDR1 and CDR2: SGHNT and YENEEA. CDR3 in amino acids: CASSRTSGTSRNEQYF. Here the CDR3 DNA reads TGTGCCAGCAGCAGGACATCCGGGACTAGTCGCAACGAGCAGTACTTC.

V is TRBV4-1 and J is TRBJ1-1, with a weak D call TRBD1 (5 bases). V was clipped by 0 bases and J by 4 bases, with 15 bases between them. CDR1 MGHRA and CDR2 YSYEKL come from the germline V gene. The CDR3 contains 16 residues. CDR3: CASSQDLPGPVTEAFF. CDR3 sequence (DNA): TGCGCCAGCAGCCAAGATCTCCCGGGGCCGGTCACTGAAGCTTTCTTT.

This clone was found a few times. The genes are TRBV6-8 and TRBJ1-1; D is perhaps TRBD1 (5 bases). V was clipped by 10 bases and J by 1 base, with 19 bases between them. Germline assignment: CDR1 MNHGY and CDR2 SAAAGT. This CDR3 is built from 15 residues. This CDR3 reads CAIRNHRRGNTEAFF. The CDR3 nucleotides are TGTGCCATCAGGAACCACAGGAGGGGGAACACTGAAGCTTTCTTT.

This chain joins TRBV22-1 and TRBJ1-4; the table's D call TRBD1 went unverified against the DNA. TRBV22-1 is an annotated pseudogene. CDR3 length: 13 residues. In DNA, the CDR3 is TGTGCCAGCCGACAGGGCATTGGTGAAAAACTGTTTTTT. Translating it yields CASRQGIGEKLFF.

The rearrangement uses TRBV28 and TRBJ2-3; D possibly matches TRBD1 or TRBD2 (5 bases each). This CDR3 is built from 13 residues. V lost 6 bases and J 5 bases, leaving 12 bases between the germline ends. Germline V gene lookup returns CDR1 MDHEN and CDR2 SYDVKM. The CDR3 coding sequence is TGTGCCAGCAGAGGCCGGGGCCGAGATACGCAGTATTTT. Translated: CASRGRGRDTQYF.

CDR3 bases: TGTGCCAGCTCACCCCGGCCCCACACCCAAACAGATACGCAGTATTTT. This translates into CASSPRPHTQTDTQYF. The chain carries TRBV18 and TRBJ2-3; D call uncertain. The CDR3 consists of 16 residues. Germline V gene data show CDR1 as KGHSH and CDR2 as LQKENI. Deletions cut 3 bases from V and 3 bases from J, with 16 bases between.

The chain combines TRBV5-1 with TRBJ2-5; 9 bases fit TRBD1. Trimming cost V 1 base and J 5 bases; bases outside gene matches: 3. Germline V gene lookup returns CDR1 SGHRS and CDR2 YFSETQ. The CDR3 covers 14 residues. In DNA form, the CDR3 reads TGCGCCAGCAGCTTGCGACAGGGGGGCGAGACCCAGTACTTC. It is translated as CASSLRQGGETQYF.

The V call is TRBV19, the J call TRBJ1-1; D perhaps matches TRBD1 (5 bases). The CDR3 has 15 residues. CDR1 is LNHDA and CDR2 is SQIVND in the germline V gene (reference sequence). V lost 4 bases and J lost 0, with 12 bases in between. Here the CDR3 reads CASSNRQGLNTEAFF. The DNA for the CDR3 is TGTGCCAGTAGTAACAGGCAGGGTTTGAACACTGAAGCTTTCTTT.

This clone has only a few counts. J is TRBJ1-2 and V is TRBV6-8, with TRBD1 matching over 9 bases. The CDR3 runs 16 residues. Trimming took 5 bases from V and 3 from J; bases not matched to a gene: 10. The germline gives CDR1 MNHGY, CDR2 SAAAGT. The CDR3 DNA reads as TGTGCCAGCAGTCTCCGGACAGGGGTTTACGACTATGGCTACACCTTC. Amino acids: CASSLRTGVYDYGYTF.

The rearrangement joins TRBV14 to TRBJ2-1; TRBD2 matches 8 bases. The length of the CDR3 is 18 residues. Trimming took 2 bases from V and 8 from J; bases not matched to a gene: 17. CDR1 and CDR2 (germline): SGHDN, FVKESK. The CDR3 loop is CASSQRRGSGVLLDEQFF. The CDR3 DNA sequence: TGTGCCAGCAGCCAAAGGAGAGGTAGCGGGGTTCTCTTGGATGAGCAGTTCTTC.